The sequence of this T cell receptor (beta chain) was determined in a study of Ad26.COV2.S vaccination and SARS-CoV-2 variants. The CDR3 has 14 residues. V gave up 3 bases and J gave up 3 bases, with 11 bases separating them. Germline CDR1 and CDR2: PRHDT and FYEKMQ (reference sequence). Documented treatment: roughly 19 received Ad26.COV2.S at low or high dose, single or two shots; roughly 5 received placebo; per-sample allocation not given. Repertoires come from day 63 after the first vaccine or placebo injection. The table came from immunoSEQ multiplex PCR; TCRdb's copy has only in-frame clones and leaves some out. Counted here are 400,000 to 450,000 clones, about 90% occurring once; the ten biggest clones make up roughly 4%.

This receptor was taken from a person aged 18 to 65 who received the Ad26.COV2.S COVID-19 vaccine or a placebo. The V and J genes are TRBV13 and TRBJ2-5; D may match TRBD1 or TRBD2 (5 bases each). The input for sequencing was peripheral blood, taken in a trial of Ad26.COV2.S vaccine versus placebo. The CDR3 protein is CASSFWGTKETQYF. The CDR3 DNA reads as TGTGCCAGCAGCTTCTGGGGGACGAAAGAGACCCAGTACTTC.